Following are 25 T cell receptor beta chains from one sample sequenced in a study of blood T cell repertoires in COVID-19. The protocol was immunoSEQ multiplex PCR, while the TCRdb copy is restricted to in-frame clones and leaves out a portion. The sample holds a few hundred thousand clones, about 91% seen once. The sample comprised PBMCs or T cells enriched from blood (not recorded which). The receptors here all came from a woman aged 18-29 years who had recovered from COVID-19.

This rearrangement joins TRBV7-2 to TRBJ2-7; D gene uncertain. The CDR3 covers 12 residues. CDR1 and CDR2 from the germline V gene are SGHTA and FQGNSA. The V gene lost 1 base and the J gene lost 6 bases, with 7 bases spanning the gap. The DNA for the CDR3 is TGTGCCAGCAGCTTAGTTTCCGGCGAGCAGTACTTC. This sequence encodes CASSLVSGEQYF.

This chain connects TRBV27 to TRBJ2-7, with D unresolved. Germline CDR1 is MNHEY and CDR2 is SMNVEV (reference sequence). The CDR3 is made up of 13 amino acids. V lost 3 bases and J 1 base, leaving 7 bases between the germline ends. As DNA, the CDR3 is TGTGCCAGCAGTTTGTCCGTGTCCTACGAGCAGTACTTC. Translation: CASSLSVSYEQYF.

To note about this clone: Other nucleotide sequences in the sample specify the same CDR3. The chain employs TRBV24-1 and TRBJ2-2; the D is unclear. The CDR3 has 13 residues. Per the germline V gene, CDR1 is KGHDR and CDR2 is SFDVKD. V was shortened by 3 bases and J by 1 base, with 2 bases between the two germline ends. The CDR3 here is CATSDQNTGELFF. Here the CDR3 DNA reads TGTGCCACCAGTGATCAGAACACCGGGGAGCTGTTTTTT.

The chain is built from TRBV21-1 and TRBJ1-2; the table's D call TRBD1 went unverified against the DNA. TRBV21-1 is described as a pseudogene. This CDR3 contains 14 residues. The CDR3 reads CASSSRQGDGGYTF. The CDR3, as DNA: TGTGCCAGCAGCTCCCGACAGGGGGACGGCGGCTACACCTTC.

The V gene is TRBV7-2, the J gene TRBJ1-2; 9 bases match TRBD1. CDR3 length equals 13 residues. The junction had 5 bases not matched to a gene; V was cut back by 4 bases and J by 8 bases. Germline loops: CDR1 SGHTA, CDR2 FQGNSA. CDR3: CASSSGDRVGYTF. DNA of the CDR3: TGTGCCAGCAGCTCAGGGGACAGGGTCGGCTACACCTTC.

This rearrangement joins TRBV7-9 to TRBJ2-3; possible D gene TRBD2, 6 bases. Germline V gene lookup returns CDR1 SEHNR and CDR2 FQNEAQ (reference sequence). This CDR3 comprises 16 residues. Trimming took 5 bases from V and 2 from J, leaving 17 bases between them. The CDR3 DNA reads as TGTGCCAGCAGCGAGTGGTCTAGCGTCCCCACAGATACGCAGTATTTT. As protein: CASSEWSSVPTDTQYF.

The V gene is TRBV18, the J gene TRBJ1-6, with D perhaps matching TRBD1 (6 bases). The CDR3 covers 17 residues. V gave up 3 bases and J gave up 10 bases, with 22 bases separating them. Germline V gene lookup returns CDR1 KGHSH and CDR2 LQKENI. In nucleotides, the CDR3 is TGTGCCAGCTCACCGGAGGCAATTGGGGCAGGGGTGTCACCCCTCCACTTT. It codes for CASSPEAIGAGVSPLHF.

The CDR3 sequence: CASSQTRKGQPAFSYNSPLHF. Here the CDR3 DNA reads TGCGCCAGCAGTCAGACAAGAAAGGGACAGCCTGCGTTCTCCTATAATTCACCCCTCCACTTT. The genes are TRBV23-1 and TRBJ1-6; 7 nucleotides match TRBD1. TRBV23-1 is filed as an ORF, its function uncertain. After removal of 3 bases from V and 0 bases from J, the junction contained 17 bases not matched to a gene. The CDR3 spans 21 residues.

The chain is built from TRBV28 and TRBJ2-7, with TRBD1 identical over 8 bases. The CDR3 is 15 residues long. The V gene's germline CDR1 is MDHEN and CDR2 SYDVKM. With 3 bases clipped from V and 2 bases from J, the junction kept 6 bases outside the gene matches. CDR3: CASSLWTGTPYEQYF. As DNA, the CDR3 is TGTGCCAGCAGTTTGTGGACAGGGACTCCCTACGAGCAGTACTTC.

The chain links TRBV5-1 to TRBJ1-4; 7 bases align to TRBD1. The CDR3 runs 14 residues. Germline assignment: CDR1 SGHRS and CDR2 YFSETQ. J gave up 6 bases and V 4 bases, and 6 bases lay outside the gene matches. For the CDR3, the DNA is TGCGCCAGCAGCCAGACAGGGCCCGATGAAAAACTGTTTTTT. Amino acids: CASSQTGPDEKLFF.

The rearrangement uses TRBV25-1 and TRBJ1-4; D not certain. The CDR3 loop spans 15 amino acids. V lost 3 bases and J 4 bases, leaving 12 bases between the germline ends. Germline CDR1 and CDR2: MGHDK and SYGVNS. The CDR3 protein is CASSDWTFHNEKLFF. For the CDR3, the DNA is TGTGCCAGCAGTGATTGGACTTTCCATAATGAAAAACTGTTTTTT.

A word on this clone: Additional DNA sequences in this sample encode the identical CDR3. The chain has TRBV5-1 and TRBJ1-1; 8 bases are shared with TRBD1. The J segment lost 1 base and the V segment lost 4 bases, leaving 0 bases of the junction unmatched. Germline V gene lookup returns CDR1 SGHRS and CDR2 YFSETQ. The CDR3 is 13 residues long. This CDR3 reads CASSGQGNTEAFF. The DNA for the CDR3 is TGCGCCAGCAGCGGACAGGGGAACACTGAAGCTTTCTTT.

This clone has just one count. This chain connects TRBV2 to TRBJ2-2; D not resolved. Germline loops: CDR1 SNHLY, CDR2 FYNNEI. Trimming stripped 4 bases from V and 5 bases from J, with 8 bases between. The CDR3 is 13 amino acids. The CDR3 sequence is CASSASVTGELFF. Here the CDR3 DNA reads TGTGCCAGCAGTGCTTCAGTGACCGGGGAGCTGTTTTTT.

The CDR3 loop reads CAISDAREGKETQYF. The CDR3 nucleotides are TGTGCCATCAGTGACGCGCGGGAGGGGAAGGAGACCCAGTACTTC. The chain uses TRBV10-3 and TRBJ2-5, with TRBD2 matching over 9 bases. CDR1 is ENHRY, CDR2 SYGVKD, per germline. J lost 5 bases, V lost 3 bases, and 7 bases had no gene match. The CDR3 has 15 residues.

V gene TRBV4-2 combines with J gene TRBJ1-3; maybe TRBD1 (6 bases). The CDR3 consists of 17 residues. V shed 3 bases and J shed 1 base, with 16 bases lying between them. CDR1 is LGHNA and CDR2 is YNFKEQ in the germline V gene. The DNA of the CDR3 is TGTGCCAGCAGCCAGGGGGTATCAGGGGCTTCTGGAAACACCATATATTTT. Its translation: CASSQGVSGASGNTIYF.

The genes are TRBV7-9 and TRBJ2-5, with TRBD2 matching over 8 bases. Germline CDR1 is SEHNR and CDR2 is FQNEAQ (reference sequence). The CDR3 sequence is 18 residues long. The J segment lost 0 bases and the V segment lost 4 bases, leaving 13 bases of the junction unmatched. CDR3 amino acids: CASSSPGKRGTYQETQYF. The CDR3 DNA follows: TGTGCCAGCAGCTCCCCGGGGAAGCGGGGGACCTACCAAGAGACCCAGTACTTC. Full variable domain (outside the CDR3, taken from reference TRBV7-9 and TRBJ2-5): DTGVSQNPRHKITKRGQNVTFRCDPISEHNRLYWYRQTLGQGPEFLTYFQNEAQLEKSRLLSDRFSAERPKGSFSTLEIQRTEQGDSAMYLCASSSPGKRGTYQETQYFGPGTRLLVL.

The chain is built from TRBV5-1 and TRBJ1-2, with D possibly TRBD1 on 5 matching bases. The CDR3 is 14 amino acids. The V end was cut by 3 bases, the J end by 3 bases, with 12 bases between. Germline V lookup: CDR1 SGHRS, CDR2 YFSETQ. CDR3: CASSSGILDYGYTF. CDR3 DNA sequence: TGCGCCAGCAGCTCAGGGATTCTCGACTATGGCTACACCTTC. The full variable domain, with the rest looked up from reference TRBV5-1 and TRBJ1-2, is KAGVTQTPRYLIKTRGQQVTLSCSPISGHRSVSWYQQTPGQGLQFLFEYFSETQRNKGNFPGRFSGRQFSNSRSEMNVSTLELGDSALYLCASSSGILDYGYTFGSGTRLTVV.

J is TRBJ2-3 and V is TRBV20-1, with 9 bases fitting TRBD2. CDR3 length equals 16 residues. V shed 3 bases and J 5 bases; nucleotides not matched to a gene: 12. The germline CDR1 and CDR2 sequences are DFQATT and SNEGSKA (reference sequence). CDR3 coding DNA: TGCAGTGCTAGTGAGGCTAGCGGGATAAGTGGAGATACGCAGTATTTT. This encodes CSASEASGISGDTQYF.

The J gene is TRBJ1-1, the V gene TRBV11-2, with 10 bases aligning to TRBD1. The CDR3 runs to 15 residues. With 3 bases clipped from V and 1 base from J, the junction kept 2 bases outside the gene matches. CDR1 SGHAT and CDR2 FQNNGV come from the germline V gene. The CDR3 bases are TGTGCCAGCAGCTTTCGGACAGGGGGGAACACTGAAGCTTTCTTT. This gives the protein CASSFRTGGNTEAFF.

This clone was recorded a few times. The chain joins TRBV6-5 to TRBJ2-7; D gene ambiguous. Looked up from germline, CDR1 is MNHEY and CDR2 is SVGAGI. Trimming removed 5 bases from V and 7 bases from J, with 18 bases in between. The CDR3 is 14 residues long. This chain's CDR3 is CASSPDSLNGEQYF. The CDR3 DNA follows: TGTGCCAGCAGTCCCGACTCCCTCAATGGGGAGCAGTACTTC.

The chain couples TRBV3-1 (or the pseudogene TRBV3-2) to TRBJ2-5; TRBD1 aligns across 7 bases. V lost 3 bases and J lost 2; bases outside the gene matches: 12. From germline, CDR1 is LGHDT and CDR2 YNNKEL (reference sequence). The CDR3 runs to 17 residues. The chain's CDR3 is CASSHRDSPTRQETQYF. The DNA of the CDR3 is TGTGCCAGCAGCCATAGGGACAGCCCCACTCGGCAAGAGACCCAGTACTTC.

This clone occurred once. The V call is TRBV28, the J call TRBJ2-1; the match to TRBD2 covers 10 bases. Per germline, CDR1 MDHEN and CDR2 SYDVKM. Trimming cost V 6 bases and J 8 bases; bases outside gene matches: 10. The CDR3 runs 15 residues. The CDR3 coding sequence is TGTGCCAGCAGCCGTACTAGCGGGATGGTCTATGAGCAGTTCTTC. Translation: CASSRTSGMVYEQFF. The full variable domain, its missing parts supplied by reference TRBV28 and TRBJ2-1, is DVKVTQSSRYLVKRTGEKVFLECVQDMDHENMFWYRQDPGLGLRLIYFSYDVKMKEKGDIPEGYSVSREKKERFSLILESASTNQTSMYLCASSRTSGMVYEQFFGPGTRLTVL.

V usage is TRBV29-1 and J usage is TRBJ2-7; D is possibly TRBD2 (5 bases). The CDR3 has 13 amino acids. Trimming took 3 bases from V and 2 from J, leaving 11 bases between them. The V gene's germline CDR1 is SQVTM and CDR2 ANQGSEA. This CDR3 reads CSVESRETYEQYF. CDR3 bases: TGCAGCGTTGAGTCACGGGAAACCTACGAGCAGTACTTC.

The chain couples TRBV5-1 to TRBJ2-1; D is possibly TRBD1 (7 bases). The CDR3 consists of 13 residues. V lost 3 bases and J lost 8, with 12 bases in between. CDR1 SGHRS and CDR2 YFSETQ come from the germline V gene. The CDR3, as DNA: TGCGCCAGCAGCTGGACAGGAGGGGATGAGCAGTTCTTC. It translates to CASSWTGGDEQFF.

V usage is TRBV28 and J usage is TRBJ1-1, with D uncertain. CDR3 length: 14 residues. V lost 4 bases to trimming and J lost 5 bases, with 14 bases between them. Germline V gene data show CDR1 as MDHEN and CDR2 as SYDVKM. CDR3 in DNA: TGTGCCAGCAGTTCCGCGGGAAGAGGGACTGAAGCTTTCTTT. This encodes CASSSAGRGTEAFF.